The T cell receptor (beta chain) described here comes from a study of shared clonotypes between healthy human individuals. Looked up from germline, CDR1 is SGHTA and CDR2 is FQGNSA. V trimming: 5 bases; J trimming: 9 bases; junction bases outside the gene matches: 3. This CDR3 is 12 amino acids long. A deep-level run was used for the assay. Template amounts of roughly 280 ng DNA, around 31,000 T cell genomes, were employed in unsorted PBMC replicate PCRs. The method was immunoSEQ multiplex PCR; TCRdb's version includes in-frame clones alone and lacks a portion of them. The repertoire has about 460,000 clones, 75% to 80% of them found once; the top ten carry 12%. The study's findings and limits: Limited genetic and exposure-history diversity came from having few donors.

Comment on this clone: Its matching antigen is unknown.

V and J are TRBV7-2 and TRBJ2-1, with 8 bases fitting TRBD2. The sequencing input was PBMCs. The source is a middle-aged woman in good health. Some clones in this sample may be carry-over from other donors' samples. In nucleotides, the CDR3 is TGTGCCAGCAGCCCGACTAGCGCTGAGCAGTTCTTC. It translates to CASSPTSAEQFF.